A selection of T cell receptor beta chains follows, all from one sample in a study of control samples from healthy donors and cancer patients. Libraries were prepared by immunoSEQ multiplex PCR; TCRdb keeps only in-frame clonotypes and omits some of them. In the table there are about 160,000 clones, approximately 90% of which are singletons. Sequenced input: blood. These receptors were taken from a man aged 25-40 years in good health. CDR3s include the opening cysteine and the closing phenylalanine or tryptophan. The order of the fields is V gene, J gene, D gene, clone size, CDR3 protein, CDR3 DNA. D genes are given only for firm matches. A clone size is listed for some rows: how often the clone was seen (once, few, many), or a class if it is expanded.

TRBV5-4,TRBJ1-1,.,few,CASSLGQLGDNTEAFF,TGTGCCAGCAGCTTGGGACAGCTAGGGGACAACACTGAAGCTTTCTTT
TRBV27,TRBJ1-1,.,.,CASRVTGSNTEAFF,TGTGCCAGCAGAGTTACGGGCTCGAACACTGAAGCTTTCTTT
TRBV5-5,TRBJ1-1,.,.,CASREVLGNTEAFF,TGTGCCAGCAGAGAGGTGTTGGGGAACACTGAAGCTTTCTTT
TRBV7-9,TRBJ2-7,TRBD1,.,CASRRHEGAVNEQYF,TGTGCCAGCAGACGACATGAGGGGGCTGTAAACGAGCAGTACTTC
TRBV24-1,TRBJ2-3,.,.,CATSGREVLHTQYF,TGTGCCACCAGTGGCAGGGAGGTTCTGCATACGCAGTATTTT
TRBV9,TRBJ2-1,TRBD2,.,CASSVEASGRYNEQFF,TGTGCCAGCAGCGTAGAGGCTAGCGGGAGGTACAATGAGCAGTTCTTC
TRBV9,TRBJ1-1,TRBD1,.,CASSPPGRGQHTEAFF,TGTGCCAGCAGCCCCCCCGGGAGGGGACAGCACACTGAAGCTTTCTTT
TRBV27,TRBJ2-1,TRBD2,few,CAVGSGTEQFF,TGTGCCGTGGGCAGCGGGACTGAGCAGTTCTTC
TRBV29-1,TRBJ1-6,.,.,CSARVATNSPLHF,TGCAGCGCTCGGGTGGCAACTAATTCACCCCTCCACTTT
TRBV2,TRBJ1-3,.,.,CASRTGTEENTIYF,TGTGCCAGCAGGACCGGGACGGAAGAAAACACCATATATTTT
TRBV29-1,TRBJ2-3,TRBD2,.,CSVDLTSGVTDTQYF,TGCAGCGTTGACCTCACTAGCGGGGTCACAGATACGCAGTATTTT
TRBV30,TRBJ2-1,.,once,CAWSVNFQFF,TGTGCCTGGAGTGTGAATTTTCAGTTCTTC
TRBV3-1/TRBV3-2,TRBJ1-1,.,.,CASSQDWLPRGGTEAFF,TGTGCCAGCAGCCAAGATTGGTTGCCAAGGGGGGGGACTGAAGCTTTCTTT
TRBV5-1,TRBJ2-1,.,.,CASSRTAEQFF,TGCGCCAGCAGCCGTACCGCTGAGCAGTTCTTC
TRBV15,TRBJ2-7,TRBD2,.,CATSRELAGEKQYF,TGTGCCACCAGCAGAGAACTAGCGGGAGAGAAGCAGTACTTC